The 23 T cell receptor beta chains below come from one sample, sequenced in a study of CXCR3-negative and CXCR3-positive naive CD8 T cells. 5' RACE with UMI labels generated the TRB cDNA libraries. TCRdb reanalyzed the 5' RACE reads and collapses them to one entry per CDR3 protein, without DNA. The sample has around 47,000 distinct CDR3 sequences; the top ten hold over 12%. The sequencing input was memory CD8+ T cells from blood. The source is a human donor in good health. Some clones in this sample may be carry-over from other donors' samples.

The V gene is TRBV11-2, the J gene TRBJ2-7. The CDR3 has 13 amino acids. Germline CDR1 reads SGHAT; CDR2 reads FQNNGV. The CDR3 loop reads CASSLRGGYEQYF.

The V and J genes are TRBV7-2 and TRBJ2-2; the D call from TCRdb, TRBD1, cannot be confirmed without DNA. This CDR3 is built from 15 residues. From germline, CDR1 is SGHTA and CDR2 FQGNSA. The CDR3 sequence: CASSWGIGNTGELFF.

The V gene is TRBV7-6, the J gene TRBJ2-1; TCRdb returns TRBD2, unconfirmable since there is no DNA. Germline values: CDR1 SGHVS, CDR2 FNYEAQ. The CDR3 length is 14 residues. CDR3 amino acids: CASSGGGAYNEQFF. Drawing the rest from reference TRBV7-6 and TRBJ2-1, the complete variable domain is GAGVSQSPRYKVTKRGQDVALRCDPISGHVSLYWYRQALGQGPEFLTYFNYEAQQDKSGLPNDRFSAERPEGSISTLTIQRTEQRDSAMYRCASSGGGAYNEQFFGPGTRLTVL.

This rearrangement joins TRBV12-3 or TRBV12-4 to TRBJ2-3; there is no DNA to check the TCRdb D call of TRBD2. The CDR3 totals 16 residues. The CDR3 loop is CASRGDGEGVADTQYF.

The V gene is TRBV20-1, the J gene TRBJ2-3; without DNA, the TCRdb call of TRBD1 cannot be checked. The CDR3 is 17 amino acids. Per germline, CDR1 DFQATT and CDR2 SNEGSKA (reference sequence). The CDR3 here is CSARDQGAGEAGDTQYF.

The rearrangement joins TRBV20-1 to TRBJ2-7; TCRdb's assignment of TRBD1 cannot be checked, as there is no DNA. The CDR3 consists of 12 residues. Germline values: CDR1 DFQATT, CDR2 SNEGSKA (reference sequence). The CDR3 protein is CSARDEGGEQYF.

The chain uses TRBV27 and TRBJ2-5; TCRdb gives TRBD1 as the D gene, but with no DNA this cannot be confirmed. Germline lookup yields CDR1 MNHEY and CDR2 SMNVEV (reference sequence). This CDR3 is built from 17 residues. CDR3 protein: CASGSNRDRGLQETQYF.

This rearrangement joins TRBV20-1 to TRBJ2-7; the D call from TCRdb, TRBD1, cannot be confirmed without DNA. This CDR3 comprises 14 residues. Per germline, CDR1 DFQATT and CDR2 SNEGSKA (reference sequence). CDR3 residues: CSARGAGDWHEQYF.

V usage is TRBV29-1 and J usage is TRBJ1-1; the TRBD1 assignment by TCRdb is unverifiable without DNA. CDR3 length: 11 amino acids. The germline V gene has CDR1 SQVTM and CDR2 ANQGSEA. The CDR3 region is CSDGTVLEAFF. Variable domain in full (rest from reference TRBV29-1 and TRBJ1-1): SAVISQKPSRDICQRGTSLTIQCQVDSQVTMMFWYRQQPGQSLTLIATANQGSEATYESGFVIDKFPISRPNLTFSTLTVSNMSPEDSSIYLCSDGTVLEAFFGQGTRLTVV.

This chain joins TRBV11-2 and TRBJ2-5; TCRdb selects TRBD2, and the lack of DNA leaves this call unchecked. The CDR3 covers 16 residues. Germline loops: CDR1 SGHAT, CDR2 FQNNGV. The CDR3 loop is CASSLDLAGVQETQYF.

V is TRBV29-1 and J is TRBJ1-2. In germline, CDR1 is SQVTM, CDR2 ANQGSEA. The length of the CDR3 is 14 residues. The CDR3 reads CSAENLASNYGYTF.

The CDR3 loop is CASSSIYDGSYNSPLHF. The chain recombines TRBV12-3 or TRBV12-4 with TRBJ1-6. The CDR3 extends over 17 amino acids.

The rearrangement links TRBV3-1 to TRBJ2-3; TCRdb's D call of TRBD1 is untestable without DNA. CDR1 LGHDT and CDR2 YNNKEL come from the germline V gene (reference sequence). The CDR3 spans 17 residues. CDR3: CASSQDSRGGGTDTQYF.

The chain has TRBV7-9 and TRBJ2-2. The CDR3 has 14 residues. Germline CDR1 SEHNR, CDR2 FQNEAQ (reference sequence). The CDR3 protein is CASSLDPIAGELFF.

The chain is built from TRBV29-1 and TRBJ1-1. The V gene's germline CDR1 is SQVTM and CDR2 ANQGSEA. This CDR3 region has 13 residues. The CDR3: CSVEGGGITEAFF.

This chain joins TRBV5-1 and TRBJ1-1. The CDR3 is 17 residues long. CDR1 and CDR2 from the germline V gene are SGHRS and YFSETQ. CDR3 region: CASSLGQGGGGDTEAFF.

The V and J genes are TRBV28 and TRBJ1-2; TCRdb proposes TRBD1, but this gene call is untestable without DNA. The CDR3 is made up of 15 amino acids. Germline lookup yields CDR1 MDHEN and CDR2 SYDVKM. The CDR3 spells CASSLPTEGVLGYTF.

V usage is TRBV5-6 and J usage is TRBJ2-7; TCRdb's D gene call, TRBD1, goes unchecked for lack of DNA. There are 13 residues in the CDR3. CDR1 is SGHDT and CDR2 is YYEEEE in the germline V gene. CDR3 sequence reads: CASSFQGTYEQYF.

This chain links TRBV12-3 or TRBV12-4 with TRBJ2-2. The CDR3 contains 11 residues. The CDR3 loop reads CASSFSGELLF.

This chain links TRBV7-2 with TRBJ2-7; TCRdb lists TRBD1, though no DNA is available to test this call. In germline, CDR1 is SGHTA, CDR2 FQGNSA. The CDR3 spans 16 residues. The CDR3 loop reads CASTQVAGTDPYEQYF.

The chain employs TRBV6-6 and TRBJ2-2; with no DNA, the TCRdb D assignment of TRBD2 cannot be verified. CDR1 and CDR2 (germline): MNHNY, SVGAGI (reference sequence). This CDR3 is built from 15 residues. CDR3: CASSYSGGTGGELFF.

CDR3 protein: CASTTGVGANNNEQFF. The V and J genes are TRBV2 and TRBJ2-1; the D call of TRBD1 rests on TCRdb alone, since no DNA is present to check it. The CDR3 contains 16 residues. Germline V lookup: CDR1 SNHLY, CDR2 FYNNEI.

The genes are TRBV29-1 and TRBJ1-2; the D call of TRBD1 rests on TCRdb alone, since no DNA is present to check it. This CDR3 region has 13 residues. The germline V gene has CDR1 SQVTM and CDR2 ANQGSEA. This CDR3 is CSVEVGDRVGYTF.